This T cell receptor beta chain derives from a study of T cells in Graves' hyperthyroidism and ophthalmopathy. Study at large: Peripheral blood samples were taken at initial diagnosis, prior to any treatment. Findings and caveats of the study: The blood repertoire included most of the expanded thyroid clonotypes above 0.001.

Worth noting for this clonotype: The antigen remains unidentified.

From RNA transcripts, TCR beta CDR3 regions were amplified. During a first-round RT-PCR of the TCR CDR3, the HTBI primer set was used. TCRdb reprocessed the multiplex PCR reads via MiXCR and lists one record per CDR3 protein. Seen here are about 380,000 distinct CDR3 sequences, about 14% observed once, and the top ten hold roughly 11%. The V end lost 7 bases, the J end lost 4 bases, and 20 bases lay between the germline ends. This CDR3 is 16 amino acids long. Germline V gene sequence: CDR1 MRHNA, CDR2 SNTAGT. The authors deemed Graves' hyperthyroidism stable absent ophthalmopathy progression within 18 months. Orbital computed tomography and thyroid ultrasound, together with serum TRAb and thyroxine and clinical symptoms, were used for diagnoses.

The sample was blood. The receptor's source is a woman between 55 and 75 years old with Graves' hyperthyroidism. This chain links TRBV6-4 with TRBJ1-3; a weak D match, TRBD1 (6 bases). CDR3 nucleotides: TGTGCCAGCACTCCCCCGGGGGGGCGAAGGGGAAACACCATATATTTT. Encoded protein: CASTPPGGRRGNTIYF.